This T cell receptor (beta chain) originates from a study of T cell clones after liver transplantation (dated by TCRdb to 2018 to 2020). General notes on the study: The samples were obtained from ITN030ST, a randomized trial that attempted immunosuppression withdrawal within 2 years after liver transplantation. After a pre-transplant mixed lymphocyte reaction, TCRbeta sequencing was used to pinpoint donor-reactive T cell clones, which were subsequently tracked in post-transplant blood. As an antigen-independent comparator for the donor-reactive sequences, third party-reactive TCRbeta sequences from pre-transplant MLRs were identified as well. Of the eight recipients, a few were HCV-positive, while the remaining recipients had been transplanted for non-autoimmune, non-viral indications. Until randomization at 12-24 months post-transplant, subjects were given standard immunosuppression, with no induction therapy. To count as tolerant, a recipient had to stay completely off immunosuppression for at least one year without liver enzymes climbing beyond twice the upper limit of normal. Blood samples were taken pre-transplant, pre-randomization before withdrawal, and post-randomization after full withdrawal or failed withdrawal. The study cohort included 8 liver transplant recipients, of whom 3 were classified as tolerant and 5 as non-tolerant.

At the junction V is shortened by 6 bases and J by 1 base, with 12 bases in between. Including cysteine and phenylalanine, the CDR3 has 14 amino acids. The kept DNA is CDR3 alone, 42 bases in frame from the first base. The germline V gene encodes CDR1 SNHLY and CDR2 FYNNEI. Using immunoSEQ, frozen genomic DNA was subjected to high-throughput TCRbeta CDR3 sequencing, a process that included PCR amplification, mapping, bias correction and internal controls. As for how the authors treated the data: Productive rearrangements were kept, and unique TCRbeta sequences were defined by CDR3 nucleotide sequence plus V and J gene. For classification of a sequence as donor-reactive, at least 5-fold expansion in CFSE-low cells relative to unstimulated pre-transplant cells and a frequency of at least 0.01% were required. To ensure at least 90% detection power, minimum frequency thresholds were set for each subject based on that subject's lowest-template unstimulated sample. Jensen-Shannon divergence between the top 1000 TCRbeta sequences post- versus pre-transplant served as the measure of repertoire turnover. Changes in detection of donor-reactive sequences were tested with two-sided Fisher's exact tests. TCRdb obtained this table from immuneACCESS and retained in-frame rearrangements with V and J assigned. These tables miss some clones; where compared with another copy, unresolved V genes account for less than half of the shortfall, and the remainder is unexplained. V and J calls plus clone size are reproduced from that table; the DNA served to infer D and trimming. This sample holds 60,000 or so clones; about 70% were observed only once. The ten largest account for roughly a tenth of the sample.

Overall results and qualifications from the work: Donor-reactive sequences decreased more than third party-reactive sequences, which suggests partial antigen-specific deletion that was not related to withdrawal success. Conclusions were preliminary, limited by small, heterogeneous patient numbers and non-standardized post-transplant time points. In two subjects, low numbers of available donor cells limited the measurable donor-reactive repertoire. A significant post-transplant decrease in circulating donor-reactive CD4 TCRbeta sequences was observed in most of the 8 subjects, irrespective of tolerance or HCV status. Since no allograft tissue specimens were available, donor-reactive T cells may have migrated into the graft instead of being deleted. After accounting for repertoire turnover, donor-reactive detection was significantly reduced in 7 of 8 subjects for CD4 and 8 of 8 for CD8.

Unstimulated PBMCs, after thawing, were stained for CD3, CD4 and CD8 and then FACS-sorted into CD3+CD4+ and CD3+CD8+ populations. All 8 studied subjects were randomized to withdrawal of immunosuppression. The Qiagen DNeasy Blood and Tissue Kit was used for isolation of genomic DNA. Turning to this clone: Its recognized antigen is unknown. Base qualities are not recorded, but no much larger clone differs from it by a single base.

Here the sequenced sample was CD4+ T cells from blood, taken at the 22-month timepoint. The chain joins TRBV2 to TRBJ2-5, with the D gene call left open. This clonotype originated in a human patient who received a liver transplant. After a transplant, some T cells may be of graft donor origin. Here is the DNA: TGTGCCAGCAGAAGGGATTTGGGCCAAGAGACCCAGTACTTC. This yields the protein CASRRDLGQETQYF.